This T cell receptor (beta chain) was recorded in a study of T cells in Graves' hyperthyroidism and ophthalmopathy. Overall study context: Peripheral blood was collected at initial diagnosis, before any treatment.

Germline CDR1 GTSNPN, CDR2 SVGIG (reference sequence). CDR3 length: 12 residues. V dropped 8 bases and J dropped 3 bases, with 13 bases sitting between them. TCR beta CDR3 sequences were amplified from RNA transcripts. The HTBI primer set drove a first-round RT-PCR of the TCR CDR3. Via MiXCR, TCRdb re-called the multiplex PCR reads, giving one row per CDR3 protein. The data hold 340,000 or so distinct CDR3 sequences, with around 16% observed a single time. This clonotype came up many times. This TCR was recovered from a man aged 30 to 45 with Graves' hyperthyroidism. The rearrangement joins TRBV30 to TRBJ1-2; D is perhaps TRBD1 (5 bases). Sequenced input: blood. CDR3 region: CARYRSYYGYTF. CDR3 sequence (DNA): TGTGCCCGTTACAGGAGCTACTATGGCTACACCTTC.